This passage covers 28 T cell receptor beta chains from one sample sequenced in a study of cytomegalovirus exposure and HLA in healthy donors (dated by TCRdb to about 2017). The library was obtained by the immunoSEQ multiplex PCR assay. For the multiplex PCR, a mixture combining 60 forward primers for TCR Vbeta segments and 13 reverse primers for TCR Jbeta segments was used. Drawn from immuneACCESS, this table holds only the in-frame rearrangements with V and J called that TCRdb kept. Clones are partly lost; checked studies trace under half to an unresolved V gene and leave the rest unexplained. The table for this sample lists some 200,000 clones; around four fifths of them were counted only once. 2.5% to 3% of the sample lies in the top ten. Sequenced input: PBMCs. These receptors were obtained from a woman aged 35 to 49 in good health and CMV-seronegative.

The chain couples TRBV18 to TRBJ1-1, with D unclear. With 1 base removed from V and 2 bases from J, the gap between germline ends came to 8 bases. Germline loops: CDR1 KGHSH, CDR2 LQKENI. This CDR3 contains 14 residues. Here the CDR3 DNA reads TGTGCCAGCTCACCACAGTCCGGTAACACTGAAGCTTTCTTT. This translates into CASSPQSGNTEAFF. Variable domain in full (rest from reference TRBV18 and TRBJ1-1): NAGVMQNPRHLVRRRGQEARLRCSPMKGHSHVYWYRQLPEEGLKFMVYLQKENIIDESGMPKERFSAEFPKEGPSILRIQQVVRGDSAAYFCASSPQSGNTEAFFGQGTRLTVV.

This clone was detected only a few times. Other DNA sequences in this specimen translate into the identical CDR3. The rearrangement uses TRBV6-6 and TRBJ1-1; 7 bases are shared with TRBD1. CDR3 length equals 14 residues. CDR1 MNHNY and CDR2 SVGAGI come from the germline V gene (reference sequence). V trimming: 3 bases; J trimming: 4 bases; junction bases outside the gene matches: 5. The CDR3 region is CASSYPRGSTEAFF. Here the CDR3 DNA reads TGTGCCAGCAGTTATCCCAGGGGGTCCACTGAAGCTTTCTTT.

The chain uses TRBV9 and TRBJ2-7, with D possibly being TRBD1 (5 bases). The CDR3 is 13 amino acids. Deletions cut 3 bases from V and 5 bases from J, with 12 bases between. Germline CDR1 SGDLS, CDR2 YYNGEE. DNA of the CDR3: TGTGCCAGCAGCGATCGACAGCTCCACGAGCAGTACTTC. It encodes CASSDRQLHEQYF.

This chain links TRBV27 with TRBJ1-5, with D perhaps TRBD1 (6 bases). Trimming pared 0 bases from V and 5 bases from J, leaving 11 bases between. This CDR3 spans 15 amino acids. Germline CDR1 reads MNHEY; CDR2 reads SMNVEV (reference sequence). CDR3 nucleotide sequence: TGTGCCAGCAGTTTATCCCCGGGACACTATCAGCCCCAGCATTTT. Translation: CASSLSPGHYQPQHF.

This clone was observed a handful of times. The genes are TRBV19 and TRBJ2-7, with D possibly matching TRBD2 (6 bases). The V end was cut by 6 bases, the J end by 0 bases, with 9 bases between. Germline-derived CDR1 and CDR2 are LNHDA and SQIVND (reference sequence). The CDR3 contains 13 residues. Here the CDR3 reads CASSSGGSYEQYF. CDR3 coding DNA: TGTGCCAGTAGCTCCGGGGGCTCCTACGAGCAGTACTTC.

The chain carries TRBV6-1 and TRBJ1-1; TRBD1 might be the D (5 bases). V gave up 7 bases and J gave up 1 base, with 13 bases separating them. This CDR3 contains 14 residues. Germline V gives CDR1 MNHNS, CDR2 SASEGT. The CDR3 reads CASMLGGPNTEAFF. The CDR3 DNA is TGTGCCAGCATGCTGGGGGGACCGAACACTGAAGCTTTCTTT.

The chain is built from TRBV4-1 and TRBJ2-5, with TRBD2 matching over 7 bases. The CDR3 is 16 amino acids. The J segment lost 0 bases and the V segment lost 2 bases, leaving 6 bases of the junction unmatched. CDR1 and CDR2 from the germline V gene are MGHRA and YSYEKL. As DNA, the CDR3 is TGCGCCAGCAGCCAATCCCCCACTAGCGACCAAGAGACCCAGTACTTC. It yields the protein CASSQSPTSDQETQYF.

The chain joins TRBV7-8 to TRBJ1-4, with 11 nucleotides matching TRBD1. After removal of 3 bases from V and 6 bases from J, the junction contained 3 bases not matched to a gene. The CDR3 extends over 15 amino acids. Looked up from germline, CDR1 is SGHVS and CDR2 is FQNEAQ. This CDR3 is CASSFPGQGDEKLFF. As DNA, the CDR3 is TGTGCCAGCAGCTTCCCGGGACAGGGGGATGAAAAACTGTTTTTT.

The V and J genes are TRBV27 and TRBJ2-7; TRBD2 matches 9 bases. Germline CDR1 is MNHEY and CDR2 is SMNVEV (reference sequence). V trimming: 0 bases; J trimming: 3 bases; junction bases outside the gene matches: 0. The CDR3 has 14 amino acids. In nucleotides, the CDR3 is TGTGCCAGCAGTTTATCGACTAGCGGCTACGAGCAGTACTTC. Its translation is CASSLSTSGYEQYF.

The CDR3 DNA sequence: TGCGCCAGCAGGGGGGCGATGGGTGGAAAGGATACGCAGTATTTT. Translated, it gives CASRGAMGGKDTQYF. This chain connects TRBV5-1 to TRBJ2-3; a weak D match, TRBD1 (6 bases). CDR3 length equals 15 residues. Germline assignment: CDR1 SGHRS and CDR2 YFSETQ. Trimming stripped 5 bases from V and 6 bases from J, with 19 bases between.

This chain joins TRBV7-8 and TRBJ2-5, with TRBD1 as a possible D gene (6 bases). The germline V gene encodes CDR1 SGHVS and CDR2 FQNEAQ. This CDR3 has 15 residues. The V and J ends lost 1 base and 0 bases respectively, with 9 bases between them. The CDR3 nucleotides read TGTGCCAGCAGCTTAGGGACAGTGGACCAAGAGACCCAGTACTTC. Its protein is CASSLGTVDQETQYF. The whole variable domain, filled in from reference TRBV7-8 and TRBJ2-5, reads GAGVSQSPRYKVAKRGQDVALRCDPISGHVSLFWYQQALGQGPEFLTYFQNEAQLDKSGLPSDRFFAERPEGSVSTLKIQRTQQEDSAVYLCASSLGTVDQETQYFGPGTRLLVL.

The rearrangement joins TRBV30 to TRBJ2-5, with D perhaps matching TRBD1 (6 bases). Per germline, CDR1 GTSNPN and CDR2 SVGIG (reference sequence). V was shortened by 1 base and J by 6 bases, with 18 bases between the two germline ends. CDR3 length equals 15 residues. CDR3 DNA sequence: TGTGCCTGGAGTGCGGGACACCGGATAGGTCAGACCCAGTACTTC. Encoded protein: CAWSAGHRIGQTQYF.

This clone was seen only a few times. The chain joins TRBV6-5 to TRBJ2-1; D may be TRBD1 (6 bases). V lost 6 bases to trimming and J lost 3 bases, with 12 bases between them. This CDR3 has 14 residues. CDR1 and CDR2 from the germline V gene are MNHEY and SVGAGI. The CDR3 DNA follows: TGTGCCAGCAGCTCCCGAGGGGGCTACAATGAGCAGTTCTTC. This sequence encodes CASSSRGGYNEQFF.

This chain connects TRBV4-1 to TRBJ2-7; tentative D call: TRBD1 (7 bases). V was shortened by 4 bases and J by 3 bases, with 13 bases between the two germline ends. This CDR3 is built from 14 residues. Germline assignment: CDR1 MGHRA and CDR2 YSYEKL. CDR3 coding DNA: TGCGCCAGCAGCCCTGGGACAGCGGGCTACGAGCAGTACTTC. This encodes CASSPGTAGYEQYF.

This clone was detected only a few times. This chain uses TRBV30 with TRBJ1-5; D is uncertain. Germline CDR1 is GTSNPN and CDR2 is SVGIG (reference sequence). The CDR3 covers 13 residues. V was clipped by 1 base and J by 4 bases, with 8 bases between them. CDR3 in DNA: TGTGCCTGGAGTGGGGTAGCTAATCAGCCCCAGCATTTT. It specifies CAWSGVANQPQHF.

This clone was observed once. The rearrangement joins TRBV9 to TRBJ2-7, with TRBD1 matching over 7 bases. V lost 3 bases to trimming and J lost 6 bases; unmatched junction nucleotides: 3. The CDR3 length is 12 residues. Germline assignment: CDR1 SGDLS and CDR2 YYNGEE. This CDR3 reads CASSAQGLEQYF. CDR3 nucleotides: TGTGCCAGCAGCGCACAGGGGCTCGAGCAGTACTTC.

This clone was counted once. The chain employs TRBV19 and TRBJ2-7, with 8 bases lining up with TRBD1. The ends lost 5 bases at V and 3 bases at J; junction bases unmatched: 9. The CDR3 runs 15 residues. CDR1 LNHDA and CDR2 SQIVND come from the germline V gene (reference sequence). The DNA for the CDR3 is TGTGCCAGTAGTCCCACGACAGGGGAATACTACGAGCAGTACTTC. Amino acids: CASSPTTGEYYEQYF.

To note about this clone: One junction end disagrees with the germline gene, perhaps due to a read error. The chain combines TRBV7-9 with TRBJ1-2; no firm D call. CDR3 length: 16 amino acids. The V gene's germline CDR1 is SEHNR and CDR2 FQNEAQ (reference sequence). The CDR3 loop is CSSSLGWAGKSYGYTF. The CDR3 nucleotides are TGTTCCAGCAGCTTAGGTTGGGCAGGCAAGTCCTATGGCTACACCTTC.

V and J are TRBV5-4 and TRBJ2-7, with D unclear. This CDR3 is built from 15 residues. Germline lookup yields CDR1 SGHNT and CDR2 YYREEE (reference sequence). The germline V and J ends were trimmed by 0 bases and 5 bases, with 15 bases remaining between them. CDR3: CASSLGAGLRDEQYF. CDR3 in DNA: TGTGCCAGCAGCTTGGGGGCAGGCCTCCGCGACGAGCAGTACTTC.

Here the CDR3 reads CASSSMTEPSSYEQYF. The CDR3, as DNA: TGTGCCAGCAGTTCAATGACAGAGCCTAGCTCCTACGAGCAGTACTTC. V usage is TRBV28 and J usage is TRBJ2-7; perhaps TRBD1 as D (5 bases). CDR3 size: 16 residues. Between the trimmed V and J ends, which lost 4 bases and 0 bases, there was a span of 16 bases. Germline V lookup: CDR1 MDHEN, CDR2 SYDVKM.

CDR3 coding DNA: TGCGCCAGCAGGGGGACTAGCGGGAGAGGCCAAGAGACCCAGTACTTC. The encoded protein is CASRGTSGRGQETQYF. This chain links TRBV5-1 with TRBJ2-5, with TRBD2 matching over 14 bases. V trimming: 5 bases; J trimming: 1 base; junction bases outside the gene matches: 4. Germline CDR1 and CDR2: SGHRS and YFSETQ. The CDR3 spans 16 residues.

The V gene is TRBV28, the J gene TRBJ1-4; TRBD1 matches at 8 bases. Trimming removed 3 bases from V and 10 bases from J; junction bases left unmatched: 4. The CDR3 extends over 13 amino acids. Germline-derived CDR1 and CDR2 are MDHEN and SYDVKM. For the CDR3, the DNA is TGTGCCAGCAGTTTTTCTGACAGGGGAAAACTGTTTTTT. It yields the protein CASSFSDRGKLFF.

The V and J genes are TRBV19 and TRBJ2-1; 8 nucleotides agree with TRBD1. CDR1 and CDR2 from the germline V gene are LNHDA and SQIVND (reference sequence). V lost 9 bases to trimming and J lost 5 bases; unmatched junction nucleotides: 12. The CDR3 covers 15 residues. The CDR3 coding sequence is TGTGCCAGCCAATTCCTCGGGACAGGAGACAATGAGCAGTTCTTC. This codes for CASQFLGTGDNEQFF.

This chain joins TRBV6-4 and TRBJ1-5; D unresolved. This CDR3 has 13 amino acids. V lost 1 base to trimming and J lost 6 bases, with 7 bases between them. Germline assignment: CDR1 MRHNA and CDR2 SNTAGT. CDR3 sequence: CASSDFEGQPQHF. In DNA, the CDR3 is TGTGCCAGCAGTGACTTTGAGGGTCAGCCCCAGCATTTT.

The chain has TRBV19 and TRBJ1-1, with a possible D match to TRBD1 (5 bases). V gave up 9 bases and J gave up 1 base, with 15 bases separating them. The CDR3 is 14 amino acids. Germline CDR1 reads LNHDA; CDR2 reads SQIVND (reference sequence). Written as DNA, the CDR3 is TGTGCCAGCTGGGGAGGGGCAGGGAACACTGAAGCTTTCTTT. Amino acids: CASWGGAGNTEAFF.

The V call is TRBV7-2, the J call TRBJ1-1, with TRBD1 matching over 7 bases. Trimming at V came to 5 bases and at J to 4 bases, leaving 7 bases not matched to a gene. The CDR3 sequence is 14 residues long. CDR1 and CDR2 from the germline V gene are SGHTA and FQGNSA. The CDR3 reads CASSEQTGRTEAFF. For the CDR3, the DNA is TGTGCCAGCAGCGAACAGACAGGGCGCACTGAAGCTTTCTTT.

This chain links TRBV6-6 with TRBJ2-1; TRBD2 agrees at 8 bases. This CDR3 has 16 residues. The ends lost 0 bases at V and 3 bases at J; junction bases unmatched: 4. The V gene's germline CDR1 is MNHNY and CDR2 SVGAGI (reference sequence). The CDR3 protein is CASSYSNLAGYNEQFF. The CDR3 region has the DNA TGTGCCAGCAGTTACTCGAATCTAGCGGGCTACAATGAGCAGTTCTTC.

This clone was detected once. The chain combines TRBV29-1 with TRBJ2-3, with 10 bases fitting TRBD2. V was clipped by 4 bases and J by 9 bases; unmatched bases: 7. The CDR3 loop spans 13 amino acids. Germline CDR1 reads SQVTM; CDR2 reads ANQGSEA. In DNA form, the CDR3 reads TGCAGCGTTGTAGGGCTAGCGGGAGAGACGCAGTATTTT. This codes for CSVVGLAGETQYF.